This T cell receptor (beta chain) appears in the sequencing data of a study of beta chain features in type 1 diabetes (dated by TCRdb to the late 2010s). About the investigation overall: Patients and healthy donors did not differ in mean age, gender distribution, total cell number or subset yield. A total of approximately 110,000,000 sorted cells were examined across all samples, and a strong correlation was observed between cell number per subset and RNA yield. In the study, recently diagnosed type 1 diabetes patients and matched healthy donors were compared on the TCRB repertoires of their sorted circulating CD4+ T cell subsets. Naive and central memory subsets were obtained from all 28 donors, but regulatory and stem cell-like memory subsets were isolated from only 8 patients and roughly eight healthy donors. Overall study outcomes, separate from this receptor: Naive, central memory and regulatory TCRB repertoires appeared more similar among patients than among healthy donors. Type 1 diabetes patients showed a moderate but significant shortening of TCRB CDR3 length in all four CD4+ subsets. At VDJ recombination sites, type 1 diabetes patients had fewer insertions and more deleted nucleotides, which implies abnormalities in thymic rearrangement. Because cDNA rather than genomic DNA was sequenced, highly expressing activated cells could have been over-represented, although no difference in activation and CD3 levels was found between groups. PCR may preferentially amplify shorter templates, but because patient and control samples were amplified and corrected together, any resulting skew would affect both groups equally. HLA sub-analyses involved small numbers of individuals, so any influence of HLA type on TCRB rearrangement remained unresolved.

For this clone: Its antigen is not yet known. No much larger clone exists at a distance of one base, and base qualities are not known.

The V and J ends are trimmed by 0 bases and 5 bases, leaving 14 bases between them. The CDR3 goes from the cysteine to the phenylalanine over 15 residues. Just CDR3 DNA is preserved here, 45 bases in frame from base 1. CDR1 and CDR2 were assigned from the germline V gene as SGDLS and YYNGEE. A single peripheral blood draw of roughly 0.11 L on average was collected from each donor into heparinised tubes. A BD FACSAria II and a panel including CD45RO, CCR7, CD25, CD127, CD95 and CD27 were used to sort naive, central memory, regulatory and stem cell-like memory CD4+ T cells. Every sorted population had a purity above 95%. PBMCs were isolated immediately by Lymphoprep density gradient centrifugation and stained directly without culture. So that batch effects would be minimized, each experiment stained and sorted samples in pairs, pairing one healthy donor with one patient. The entire amount of isolated RNA was reverse transcribed using the High Capacity cDNA Reverse Transcription Kit, so the sequenced TCRB transcripts were expressed ones. Deep immunoSEQ sequencing was performed on naive, central memory and regulatory T cell samples, with an average of around 3.5 million total reads per sample. Sorted cells were lysed in RLT buffer, and RNA was extracted using DNase-treated RNeasy Micro or Mini kits according to cell number. To prevent cross-contamination, each cell subset was processed individually, whereas patient and healthy donor samples were processed jointly. The immunoSEQ multiplex PCR was used to amplify TCRB sequences from cDNA, yielding 87-bp fragments that span the CDR3 region. Sequencing of the amplicons was performed on the Illumina HiSeq platform. The source study handled its data this way. PCR bias was corrected computationally using synthetic template baselines, and reads within Hamming distance 2 were collapsed, with unmergeable singletons discarded. Reads were aligned to IMGT to assign V, D and J genes, CDR3 length, and insertions or deletions at six rearrangement sites. Within each subset, clonotype counts were normalized to sorted cell number, and only after that were true diversity and Gini coefficients computed with the tcR R package. Repertoire sharing was quantified using the overlap coefficient calculated on TCRB nucleotide sequences. Here the immuneACCESS table is served through TCRdb, limited to in-frame sequences with V and J called. Missing clones are a known gap in these copies; in checked studies unresolved V genes cover under half, and the rest lacks a known reason. V, J and clone size were drawn from that table, and D and trimming were deduced from the DNA. Across this sample there are 150,000 to 200,000 clones, with roughly 8% seen only once. The ten largest account for approximately 0.54% of the sample.

This TCR was recovered from a man younger than 35 with type 1 diabetes. Recombination connected TRBV9 to TRBJ1-2; possibly the D gene is TRBD1, per 6 matching bases. The specimen sequenced was central memory CD4+ T cells from blood. CDR3 region: CASSVGNRESYGYTF. The sequence in DNA is TGTGCCAGCAGCGTAGGAAACAGGGAATCATATGGCTACACCTTC.